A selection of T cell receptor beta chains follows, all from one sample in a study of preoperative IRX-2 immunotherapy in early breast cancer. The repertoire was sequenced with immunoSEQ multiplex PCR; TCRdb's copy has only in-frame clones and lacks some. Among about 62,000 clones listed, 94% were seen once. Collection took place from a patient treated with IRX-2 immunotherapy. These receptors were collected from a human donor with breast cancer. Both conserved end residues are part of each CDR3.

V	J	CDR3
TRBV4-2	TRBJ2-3	CASSQEGQMATQYF
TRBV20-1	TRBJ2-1	CSARKVDEQFF
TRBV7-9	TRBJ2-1	CASSRTAGLRLQDEQFF
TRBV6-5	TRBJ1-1	CASSYPTLFGTEAFF
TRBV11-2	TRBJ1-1	CASSLGPRLSVAFF
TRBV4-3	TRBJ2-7	CASSQDWTPPPEDEQYF
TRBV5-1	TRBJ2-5	CASSLSQETQYF
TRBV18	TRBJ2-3	CASSRSGNTDTQYF
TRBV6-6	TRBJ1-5	CASSRQGLQPQHF
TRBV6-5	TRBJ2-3	CASSRDASTDTQYF
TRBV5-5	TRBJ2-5	CASSYSGDRGRGETQYF
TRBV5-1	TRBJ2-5	CASSFTAVKETQYF
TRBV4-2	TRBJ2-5	CASSQGTGLTQYF
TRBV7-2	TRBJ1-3	CASSFRVSGNTIYF
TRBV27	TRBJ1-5	CASSLIGQPQHF
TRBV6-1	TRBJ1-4	CASSEDRVNEKLFF
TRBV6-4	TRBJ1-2	CASAPGAGGYGYTF
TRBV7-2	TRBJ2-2	CASSPRETGIGELFF
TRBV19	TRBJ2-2	CASSTTSGRAGTGELFF
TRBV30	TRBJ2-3	CAWGTADTQYF
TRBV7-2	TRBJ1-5	CASSLRDNQPQHF
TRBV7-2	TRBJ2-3	CASSLPGLLQYF
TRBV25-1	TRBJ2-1	CASSRSGRAGDEQFF
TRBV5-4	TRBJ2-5	CASSSRDFQETQYF
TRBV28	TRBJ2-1	CASGLAGLQFF
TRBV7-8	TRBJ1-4	CASSYYPHRGGEKLFF
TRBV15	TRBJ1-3	CATRFHNTHLLSSGNTIYF
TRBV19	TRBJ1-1	CASSIEGVNTEAFF
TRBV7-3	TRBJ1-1	CASSSTARNTEAFF
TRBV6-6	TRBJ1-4	CASSFSGRATNEKLFF
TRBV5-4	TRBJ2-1	CASSSDLGVGDRVGQFF
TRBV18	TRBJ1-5	CASSLQSNQPQHF
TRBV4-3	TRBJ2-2	CASSHNAGNTGELFF
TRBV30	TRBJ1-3	CAWTSGYTIYF
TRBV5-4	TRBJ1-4	CASSRDIRPGATNEKLFF
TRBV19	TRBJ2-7	CASTSMVGQTYEQYF
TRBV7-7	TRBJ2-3	CASSLGGTDTQYF
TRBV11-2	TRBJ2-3	CASSADGYPPTTQYF
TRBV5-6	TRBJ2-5	CASSLGALETQYF
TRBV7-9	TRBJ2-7	CASSFLLSEQYF
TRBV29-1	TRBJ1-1	CSVTQGIEPLPNTEAFF
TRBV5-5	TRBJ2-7	CASSLGYYEQYF
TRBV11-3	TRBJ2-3	CASSPLVTQYF
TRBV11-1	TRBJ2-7	CASSRDRGTYEQYF
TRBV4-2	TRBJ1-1	CASSQKPRISDAEAFF